This T cell receptor beta chain was sequenced for a study of cytomegalovirus exposure and HLA in healthy donors. Regarding the study as a whole: In a later analysis, HLA-C alleles had the fewest associated TCRs, DRB1 alleles the most. Associated with HLA alleles at 0.05 false discovery rate in a later analysis were approximately 17,000 TCR beta sequences.

As to this clone: Its target is not known.

The PCR made use of 60 Vbeta and 13 Jbeta primers. Using immunoSEQ multiplex PCR, the repertoire was profiled, and TCRdb retains in-frame clones only, with some absent. The sample has 150,000 to 200,000 clones; 70% to 90% are singletons. Germline values: CDR1 LGHNA, CDR2 YSLEER. J lost 2 bases, V lost 3 bases, and 3 bases had no gene match. The CDR3 has 14 residues. This chain joins TRBV4-3 and TRBJ1-2; 7 bases map to TRBD1. The sample comprised PBMCs. The TCR originated in a man younger than 35 in good health and CMV-seropositive. The CDR3 coding sequence is TGCGCCAGCAGCCAGGACAGGTTCAACTATGGCTACACCTTC. It encodes CASSQDRFNYGYTF.